This T cell receptor (beta chain) was retrieved from a study of cytomegalovirus exposure and HLA in healthy donors. At the level of the study: An early data release held 79 million or so unique TCRs from HLA-typed donors. Whole-study findings and limits: Altogether, 150 or so TCR beta chains were recorded as cytomegalovirus-associated.

CDR1 is LGHNA and CDR2 is YSLEER in the germline V gene. The V end lost 1 base, the J end lost 7 bases, and 16 bases lay between the germline ends. The CDR3 sequence is 16 residues long. To note about this clone: Antigen: not known.

Researchers ran the PCR with 60 Vbeta and 13 Jbeta primers. Sequencing used immunoSEQ multiplex PCR; TCRdb keeps in-frame clones, though not all of them. The repertoire has approximately 110,000 clones, about an eighth of them found once; the top ten carry more than 15%. The sequence came from a man in his forties in good health and CMV-seropositive. Sequencing was carried out using PBMCs. J is TRBJ2-2 and V is TRBV4-3, with D possibly TRBD2 on 5 matching bases. CDR3 residues: CASSQVAGVPLGELFF. The CDR3 DNA follows: TGCGCCAGCAGCCAAGTTGCCGGGGTCCCACTCGGGGAGCTGTTTTTT.